This T cell receptor beta chain was recorded in a study of human T cells and chemical hapten exposure. Time point defined: pre-sensitization, week 0. Treatment given: therapeutic diphenylcyclopropenone sensitization with weekly scalp DPC. In TCRdb, the RACE reads were re-called with MiXCR into one record per CDR3 protein. The table shows tens of thousands of distinct CDR3 sequences, with 9.6% occurring only once. General study points: TCRs whose frequency exceeded 1 in 1000 remained the same following DPC sensitization.

This clonotype has a handful of counts. Its antigen is unidentified. The sample in question was whole blood, obtained in connection with sensitization to the hapten diphenylcyclopropenone (DPC). The sequence was obtained from a middle-aged woman with alopecia areata. Some clones in this sample may be carry-over from other donors' samples.

The CDR3 reads CASSYGQDLKNIQYF. As DNA, the CDR3 is TGTGCCAGCAGCTACGGACAGGACCTCAAAAACATTCAGTACTTC. This chain connects TRBV28 to TRBJ2-4; TRBD1 agrees at 7 bases. Germline V gene sequence: CDR1 MDHEN, CDR2 SYDVKM. The CDR3 totals 15 residues. After removal of 6 bases from V and 3 bases from J, the junction contained 8 bases not matched to a gene.